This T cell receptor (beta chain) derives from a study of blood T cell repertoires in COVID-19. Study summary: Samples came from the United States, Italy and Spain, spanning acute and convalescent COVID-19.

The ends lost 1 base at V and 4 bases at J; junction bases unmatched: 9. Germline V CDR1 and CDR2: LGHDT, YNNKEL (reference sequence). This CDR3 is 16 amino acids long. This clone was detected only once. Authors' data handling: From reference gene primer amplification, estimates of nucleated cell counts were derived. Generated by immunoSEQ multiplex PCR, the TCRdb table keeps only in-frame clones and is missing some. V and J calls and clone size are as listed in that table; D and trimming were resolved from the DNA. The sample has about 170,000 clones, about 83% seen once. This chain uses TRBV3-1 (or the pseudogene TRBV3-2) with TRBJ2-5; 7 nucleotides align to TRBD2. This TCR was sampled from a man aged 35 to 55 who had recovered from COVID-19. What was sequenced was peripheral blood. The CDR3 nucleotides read TGTGCCAGCAGCCAAGTCGGGGACTACCCCCGAGAGACCCAGTACTTC. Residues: CASSQVGDYPRETQYF.